This TCR beta chain was sequenced for a study of CD8 T cells in ankylosing spondylitis. Study findings and constraints: Significantly higher representation of disease-linked clones was reported for matched ankylosing spondylitis synovial fluid. What appeared characteristic of ankylosing spondylitis blood was a TCR beta motif of 7 or 8 highly homologous variants. Reports of some motif variants in reactive arthritis synovial fluid and blood predate this one.

Trimming removed 4 bases at V and 6 bases at J, with 19 bases between. Germline V gives CDR1 SGDLS, CDR2 YYNGEE. The CDR3 runs 16 residues. In this sample, this clonotype turned up many times. Its antigen is not identified. TCRdb reprocessed the 5' RACE reads with MiXCR, giving one entry per CDR3 protein. Counted here are tens of thousands of distinct CDR3 sequences, roughly 2.4% occurring once; the ten biggest clones make up about 7.8%. V gene TRBV9 combines with J gene TRBJ2-2; possible D gene TRBD2, 6 bases. This TCR derives from a female donor with ankylosing spondylitis or in good health (not recorded which). Sequencing was carried out using blood, either unsorted or a sorted T cell fraction (not recorded which). CDR3 nucleotides: TGTGCCAGCAGCCCCGGGACTTACCACGGACCCGGGGAGCTGTTTTTT. Encoded protein: CASSPGTYHGPGELFF.